These T cell receptor beta chains were read from a single sample in a study of blood T cell repertoires in COVID-19. Assay used: immunoSEQ multiplex PCR; TCRdb lists only in-frame clones, some missing. The data show 140,000 to 150,000 clones, 70% to 90% seen once. The source material was peripheral blood. These receptors came from a middle-aged woman with active or convalescent COVID-19. Both conserved end residues are part of each CDR3. Fields, in order: V gene, D gene, clone size, J gene, CDR3 protein, CDR3 DNA. The D gene is left open where the match is weak. Part of the rows lack a size; the others show once, few, many or a class for expanded clones.

>TRBV18|NA|NA|TRBJ2-3
CASSPRSLALSTDTQYF
TGTGCCAGCTCACCACGGAGTCTAGCGCTAAGCACAGATACGCAGTATTTT
>TRBV9|NA|NA|TRBJ1-1
CASSAPAGASNTEAFF
TGTGCCAGCAGCGCCCCTGCGGGGGCCTCGAACACTGAAGCTTTCTTT
>TRBV4-3|NA|NA|TRBJ1-2
CASSQDQPDYGYTF
TGCGCCAGCAGCCAAGATCAACCAGACTATGGCTACACCTTC
>TRBV5-1|NA|once|TRBJ1-1
CASSLRKGLTEAFF
TGCGCCAGCAGCTTGCGGAAGGGACTAACTGAAGCTTTCTTT
>TRBV21-1|NA|NA|TRBJ1-2
CAGIGTEVTYGYTF
TGTGCCGGTATCGGGACTGAGGTTACCTATGGCTACACCTTC
>TRBV13|NA|few|TRBJ2-7
CASSSALRMVDEQYF
TGTGCCAGCAGCTCTGCACTCCGTATGGTCGACGAGCAGTACTTC
>TRBV28|TRBD1|NA|TRBJ2-1
CASSAILGQTSPSSYNEQFF
TGTGCCAGCAGTGCCATCTTGGGACAGACCTCACCGAGCTCCTACAATGAGCAGTTCTTC
>TRBV2|NA|once|TRBJ2-2
CASTTRGSGTGELFF
TGTGCCAGCACCACCCGAGGATCGGGCACCGGGGAGCTGTTTTTT
>TRBV6-5|NA|NA|TRBJ2-1
CASRNTLRDEQFF
TGTGCCAGCCGAAATACCTTACGCGATGAGCAGTTCTTC
>TRBV5-1|NA|few|TRBJ1-1
CASSLERLNTEAFF
TGCGCCAGCAGCTTGGAACGGTTGAACACTGAAGCTTTCTTT
>TRBV5-1|TRBD1|NA|TRBJ2-7
CASSLGGTGTYEQYF
TGCGCCAGCAGCTTGGGGGGGACAGGAACCTACGAGCAGTACTTC
>TRBV9|NA|NA|TRBJ2-3
CASSVGNRHTDTQYF
TGTGCCAGCAGCGTAGGAAACAGACACACAGATACGCAGTATTTT
>TRBV11-2|TRBD1|NA|TRBJ2-7
CASSLVGTGYEQYF
TGTGCCAGCAGCTTAGTCGGGACAGGCTACGAGCAGTACTTC
>TRBV28|NA|NA|TRBJ2-3
CASSYSGTSTDTQYF
TGTGCCAGCTCATATTCAGGGACTAGCACAGATACGCAGTATTTT
>TRBV2|TRBD1|many|TRBJ1-1
CASSERGQMNTEAFF
TGTGCCAGCAGTGAAAGGGGACAGATGAACACTGAAGCTTTCTTT
>TRBV10-3|NA|NA|TRBJ1-2
CAISERQNYGYTF
TGTGCCATCAGTGAGCGACAGAACTATGGCTACACCTTC
>TRBV6-5|TRBD1|NA|TRBJ1-2
CASSYLQGGANYGYTF
TGTGCCAGCAGTTACTTACAGGGGGGAGCTAACTATGGCTACACCTTC
>TRBV14|TRBD2|NA|TRBJ2-2
CASTARGGSTGELFF
TGTGCCAGCACCGCCCGGGGGGGTTCCACCGGGGAGCTGTTTTTT
>TRBV5-1|TRBD2|few|TRBJ2-1
CASSSSTSGKPYNEQFF
TGCGCCAGCAGCTCTTCGACTAGCGGGAAACCCTACAATGAGCAGTTCTTC
>TRBV18|NA|NA|TRBJ2-5
CASSPSVLLDRGGETQYF
TGTGCCAGCTCACCCTCAGTCCTTCTGGACAGAGGAGGTGAGACCCAGTACTTC
>TRBV11-2|NA|NA|TRBJ2-3
CASSQDGVDTQYF
TGTGCCAGCAGCCAGGACGGGGTGGATACGCAGTATTTT
>TRBV28|TRBD1|NA|TRBJ1-2
CASSGQGGGYTF
TGTGCCAGCAGTGGCCAGGGGGGCGGCTACACCTTC
>TRBV28|TRBD1|few|TRBJ1-1
CASTKGTANTEAFF
TGTGCCAGCACCAAGGGGACAGCGAACACTGAAGCTTTCTTT
>TRBV28|TRBD1|NA|TRBJ1-5
CATRTGVSNQPQHF
TGTGCCACCCGGACAGGGGTAAGCAATCAGCCCCAGCATTTT
>TRBV21-1|NA|many|TRBJ1-6
CASSKGQGSPLHF
TGTGCCAGCAGCAAAGGACAGGGTTCACCCCTCCACTTT
>TRBV19|NA|few|TRBJ2-7
CASSPASAPYEQYF
TGTGCCAGTAGCCCAGCGAGCGCTCCCTACGAGCAGTACTTC
>TRBV4-3|TRBD1|NA|TRBJ2-7
CASSQDRGTASYEQYF
TGCGCCAGCAGCCAAGATAGAGGGACAGCATCCTACGAGCAGTACTTC
>TRBV18|NA|NA|TRBJ1-6
CASSPYLDSLSYNSPLHF
TGTGCCAGCTCACCGTATCTGGACAGCCTCTCCTATAATTCACCCCTCCACTTT
>TRBV5-1|TRBD2|NA|TRBJ2-7
CASSWGGVTHSYEQYF
TGCGCCAGCAGCTGGGGAGGGGTCACCCATTCCTACGAGCAGTACTTC
>TRBV19|NA|NA|TRBJ1-3
CASRPAGRGALSGNTIYF
TGTGCCAGTAGGCCCGCAGGGCGCGGGGCCCTCTCTGGAAACACCATATATTTT
>TRBV11-2|TRBD1|few|TRBJ2-7
CASSGTGDEQYF
TGTGCCAGCAGCGGTACAGGGGACGAGCAGTACTTC
>TRBV29-1|NA|NA|TRBJ1-1
CSVRGTGTSIMNTEAFF
TGCAGCGTTAGGGGAACCGGGACAAGCATCATGAACACTGAAGCTTTCTTT